This T cell receptor beta chain originates from a study of glioma-infiltrating T cells after dendritic cell vaccination. Study overall: Dendritic cell vaccination trial patients had either newly diagnosed or recurrent glioblastoma.

The time point denotes: after dendritic cell vaccination, including at tumor progression/relapse. Monocyte-derived dendritic cells, cultured approximately seven days with IL-4 and GM-CSF, were pulsed with autologous tumor lysate. Method: immunoSEQ multiplex PCR; TCRdb's copy keeps in-frame clones and lacks some. The repertoire holds 2,500 to 3,000 clones, with almost 85% as singletons. CDR1 is SGHTA, CDR2 FQGNSA, per germline. The CDR3 is made up of 18 amino acids. J lost 5 bases, V lost 1 base, and 8 bases had no gene match. This clonotype was obtained from a human donor with glioblastoma. J is TRBJ2-2 and V is TRBV7-2, with 12 bases that match TRBD2. The sequencing used tumor tissue, collected after dendritic cell vaccination. CDR3 bases: TGTGCCAGCAGCTTAGGATTACTAGCGGGAGGACAGACCGGGGAGCTGTTTTTT. Translating gives CASSLGLLAGGQTGELFF.